The rows below give T cell receptor beta chains drawn from one sample of a study of shared clonotypes between healthy human individuals. Some clones are missing from TCRdb's copy, which holds only in-frame ones; the method was immunoSEQ multiplex PCR. The sample consists of about 1 million clones, 70% to 80% of them appearing once. Source material: memory CD4+ T cells from PBMCs. The receptors were gathered from a young man in good health. Some clones in this sample may be carry-over from other donors' samples. CDR3s include the opening cysteine and the closing phenylalanine or tryptophan. A D gene is named only where the DNA matches it firmly. Size tells how often a clone was seen (once, few, many) or the class of an expanded clone, and some rows leave it out.

14,TRBV5-8,.,.,TRBJ1-1,TGTGCCAGCAGCTTGGGCAGGGGACGCACTGAAGCTTTCTTT,CASSLGRGRTEAFF
12,TRBV11-2,.,.,TRBJ2-5,TGTGCCAGCAGCTTTGGGGAAGAGACCCAGTACTTC,CASSFGEETQYF
15,TRBV4-1,TRBD1,.,TRBJ1-2,TGCGCCAGCAGCCAACCGGACAGGGCTAACTATGGCTACACCTTC,CASSQPDRANYGYTF
10,TRBV20-1,.,.,TRBJ1-2,TGCAGTGCTAGAGAACATGGCTACACCTTC,CSAREHGYTF
13,TRBV18,.,.,TRBJ1-2,TGTGCCAGCTCACCACGCCAGGGCGATGGCTACACCTTC,CASSPRQGDGYTF
15,TRBV5-1,.,.,TRBJ2-7,TGCGCCAGCAGCTTGACAGAGGGCCTCGACTACGAGCAGTACTTC,CASSLTEGLDYEQYF
15,TRBV18,.,.,TRBJ2-2,TGTGCCAGCTCACCGGCGACTAGAGCCACCGGGGAGCTGTTTTTT,CASSPATRATGELFF
15,TRBV5-1,.,.,TRBJ2-5,TGCGCCAGCAGCAGAACCGGGACAACTGAAGAGACCCAGTACTTC,CASSRTGTTEETQYF
14,TRBV7-2,.,few,TRBJ2-1,TGTGCCAGCTCCAGACTGGCGGACGAGGATGAGCAGTTCTTC,CASSRLADEDEQFF
18,TRBV7-2,TRBD2,.,TRBJ2-5,TGTGCCAGCAGCTTAAGTAGGCTAGCGGGAGATTTCGGGGAGACCCAGTACTTC,CASSLSRLAGDFGETQYF
14,TRBV6-5,.,.,TRBJ1-4,TGTGCCAGCAGTTACTCGCTCGGGGGGCCCCAACTGTTTTTT,CASSYSLGGPQLFF
16,TRBV28,TRBD1,.,TRBJ1-2,TGTGCCAGCAGTCAGGGGGGACAGGGGGCCGTCCGTGGCTACACCTTC,CASSQGGQGAVRGYTF
15,TRBV10-3,.,.,TRBJ1-2,TGTGCCATCAGTGGGGACGAGGTGGTTACGACTGGCTACACCTTC,CAISGDEVVTTGYTF
16,TRBV4-2,TRBD2,few,TRBJ2-3,TGTGCCAGCAGCCAAGTTTATCGGGAGGACACAGATACGCAGTATTTT,CASSQVYREDTDTQYF
16,TRBV5-1,.,.,TRBJ2-6,TGCGCCAGCAGCTTAACATGGGGCTCTGGGGCCAACGTCCTGACTTTC,CASSLTWGSGANVLTF
15,TRBV7-8,.,.,TRBJ2-2,TGTGCCAGCAGCTTAGTTGGGGGCTCTGACGGGGAGCTGTTTTTT,CASSLVGGSDGELFF
17,TRBV28,TRBD2,.,TRBJ2-7,TGTGCCAGCAGTCCCCGCAGGTATAGCGGGAGCGCCCACGAGCAGTACTTC,CASSPRRYSGSAHEQYF
14,TRBV6-5,TRBD1,many,TRBJ2-4,TGTGCCAGCAGCCCAGGGACAGCCGGGAACATTCAGTACTTC,CASSPGTAGNIQYF
14,TRBV28,.,.,TRBJ2-7,TGTGCCAGCAGCGGCTCGGCTAGCTCCTACGAGCAGTACTTC,CASSGSASSYEQYF
14,TRBV19,.,few,TRBJ2-7,TGTGCCAGTAGTACCTCTGGACAGTCCTACGAGCAGTACTTC,CASSTSGQSYEQYF
15,TRBV6-5,TRBD1,.,TRBJ1-2,TGTGCCAGCAGTTTTAGACAGGGATTCTCCTATGGCTACACCTTC,CASSFRQGFSYGYTF
16,TRBV4-1,TRBD1,.,TRBJ2-2,TGCGCCAGCAGCCGAGGACAGGGGGTTAACACCGGGGAGCTGTTTTTT,CASSRGQGVNTGELFF
14,TRBV5-1,.,.,TRBJ2-7,TGCGCCAGCAAGGTCGGGACCCCTTCCTACGAGCAGTACTTC,CASKVGTPSYEQYF
14,TRBV28,.,.,TRBJ1-1,TGTGCCAGCAGTTTAAGACAGCAGAACACTGAAGCTTTCTTT,CASSLRQQNTEAFF
15,TRBV5-1,.,.,TRBJ2-5,TGCGCCAGCACCTTGTGGGGGGGGCATGAGGAGACCCAGTACTTC,CASTLWGGHEETQYF
13,TRBV2,.,.,TRBJ2-1,TGTGCCAGCAGTGGGCGGCTAGTCGATGAGCAGTTCTTC,CASSGRLVDEQFF
14,TRBV11-1,.,.,TRBJ1-4,TGTGCCAGCAGCTTTTCCGACGGTAATGAAAAACTGTTTTTT,CASSFSDGNEKLFF
13,TRBV30,.,.,TRBJ1-1,TGTGCCGTAATCCGGGGCGCCAACACTGAAGCTTTCTTT,CAVIRGANTEAFF
17,TRBV6-4,.,once,TRBJ2-1,TGTGCCAGCAACCATCCTTGGGCGTCTCCTTCCTACAATGAGCAGTTCTTC,CASNHPWASPSYNEQFF
16,TRBV18,TRBD1,.,TRBJ1-3,TGTGCCAGCTCTCCCACAGGGGGTCGTGCTGGAAACACCATATATTTT,CASSPTGGRAGNTIYF
14,TRBV7-9,TRBD2,.,TRBJ2-1,TGTGCCAGCAGTACGAGTGTCGAACTAGCGGAGCAGTTCTTC,CASSTSVELAEQFF
15,TRBV9,.,.,TRBJ2-2,TGTGCCAGCAGCGTTACTAGGGATGGGACCGGGGAGCTGTTTTTT,CASSVTRDGTGELFF
19,TRBV2,TRBD2,.,TRBJ2-1,TGTGCCAGCAGACCCACGGGACTAGCGGGAGGGCCATCCTCTCATGAGCAGTTCTTC,CASRPTGLAGGPSSHEQFF
16,TRBV30,.,.,TRBJ1-6,TGTGCCTGCACAGACAGCCCGAGCTCCTATAATTCACCCCTCCACTTT,CACTDSPSSYNSPLHF
14,TRBV28,TRBD1,.,TRBJ1-2,TGTGCCAGCAGTTTCTTGGGAGGGGGCGATGGCTACACCTTC,CASSFLGGGDGYTF
15,TRBV7-2,.,.,TRBJ2-2,TGTGCCAGCAGCTTATTTTCGGGCCCTAGGGGGGAGCTGTTTTTT,CASSLFSGPRGELFF
14,TRBV4-3,.,.,TRBJ2-3,TGCGCCAGCAGCCCCCAGGGTGCCACAGATACGCAGTATTTT,CASSPQGATDTQYF
15,TRBV19,.,.,TRBJ2-6,TGTGCCAGTAGTAGTACCGACACCGGGGCCAACGTCCTGACTTTC,CASSSTDTGANVLTF
17,TRBV7-3,.,once,TRBJ2-7,TGTGCCAGCAGCTTACGGGATTTCAGATTAGGCGGCTACGAGCAGTACTTC,CASSLRDFRLGGYEQYF
15,TRBV5-6,.,once,TRBJ1-2,TGTGCCAGCAGCCCGCCGGCCCTAGCTAACTATGGCTACACCTTC,CASSPPALANYGYTF
13,TRBV30,.,.,TRBJ1-1,TGTGCTACCAGGAATGGGGGGAACACTGAAGCTTTCTTT,CATRNGGNTEAFF
16,TRBV5-1,TRBD1,few,TRBJ1-2,TGCGCCAGCAGCCCGGCGCCAGGACAGGGGAGTTACGGCTACACCTTC,CASSPAPGQGSYGYTF
16,TRBV7-6,TRBD2,once,TRBJ2-2,TGTGCCAGCAGCTCTAGGGGGGGACTAGCCGTCGGGGAGCTGTTTTTT,CASSSRGGLAVGELFF
14,TRBV5-1,TRBD2,once,TRBJ2-7,TGCGCCAGCAGCGGGACTAGCGAAAACTACGAGCAGTACTTC,CASSGTSENYEQYF
17,TRBV5-1,.,.,TRBJ2-1,TGCGCCAGCAGCCCCCGGGGAGGTCCTAGCTCCTACAATGAGCAGTTCTTC,CASSPRGGPSSYNEQFF
14,TRBV7-3,TRBD1,.,TRBJ1-2,TGTGCCAGCAGCCCGTCCGGACAGGTTTATGGCTACACCTTC,CASSPSGQVYGYTF
12,TRBV18,.,.,TRBJ2-2,TGTGCCAGCTCACCCACTACCGGGGAGCTGTTTTTT,CASSPTTGELFF